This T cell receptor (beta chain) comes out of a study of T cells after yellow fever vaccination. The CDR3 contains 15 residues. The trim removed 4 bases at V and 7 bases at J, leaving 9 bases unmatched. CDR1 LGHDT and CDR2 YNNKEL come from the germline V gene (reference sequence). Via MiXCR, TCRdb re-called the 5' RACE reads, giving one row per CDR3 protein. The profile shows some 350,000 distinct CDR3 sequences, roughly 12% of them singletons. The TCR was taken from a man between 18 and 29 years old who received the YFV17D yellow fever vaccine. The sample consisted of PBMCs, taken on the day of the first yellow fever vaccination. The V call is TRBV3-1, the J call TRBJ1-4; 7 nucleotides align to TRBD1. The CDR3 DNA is TGTGCCAGCAGCCCAACGGGACAGATAGGTGAAAAACTGTTTTTT. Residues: CASSPTGQIGEKLFF.